This T cell receptor beta chain originates from a study of cytomegalovirus exposure and HLA in healthy donors. CDR1 SGHRS and CDR2 YFSETQ come from the germline V gene. V was pared by 7 bases and J by 8 bases, with 18 bases between. The CDR3 totals 13 residues. Vbeta (60) and Jbeta (13) primers were used in the PCR. Sequenced by immunoSEQ multiplex PCR; TCRdb stores in-frame clones only, minus some. The sample has around 230,000 clones, over 75% seen once. This sequence originates from a boy younger than 18 in good health and CMV-seronegative. Sequences were obtained from PBMCs. This rearrangement joins TRBV5-1 to TRBJ1-2; maybe TRBD1 (5 bases). CDR3 region: CASASYGGEGYTF. In DNA, the CDR3 is TGCGCCAGCGCCTCTTACGGGGGGGAGGGCTACACCTTC.